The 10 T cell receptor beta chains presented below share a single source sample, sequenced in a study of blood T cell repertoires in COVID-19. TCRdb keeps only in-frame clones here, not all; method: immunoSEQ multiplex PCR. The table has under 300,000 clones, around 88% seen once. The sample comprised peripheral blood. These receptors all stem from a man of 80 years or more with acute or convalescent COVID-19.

The CDR3 protein is CASSLDPAGVGEQFF. The CDR3 region has the DNA TGTGCCAGCAGCTTAGATCCCGCCGGGGTTGGCGAGCAGTTCTTC. The chain employs TRBV7-8 and TRBJ2-1, with a weak D call TRBD2 (5 bases). The CDR3 is 15 residues long. The V gene's germline CDR1 is SGHVS and CDR2 FQNEAQ. The V and J ends lost 1 base and 10 bases respectively, with 17 bases between them.

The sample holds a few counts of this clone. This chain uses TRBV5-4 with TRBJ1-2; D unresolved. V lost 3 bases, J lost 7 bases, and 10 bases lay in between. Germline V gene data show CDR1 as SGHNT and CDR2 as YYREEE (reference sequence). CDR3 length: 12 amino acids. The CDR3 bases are TGTGCCAGCAGCTGGGGAGAGCTTGGCTACACCTTC. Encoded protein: CASSWGELGYTF. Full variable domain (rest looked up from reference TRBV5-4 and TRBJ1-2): ETGVTQSPTHLIKTRGQQVTLRCSSQSGHNTVSWYQQALGQGPQFIFQYYREEENGRGNFPPRFSGLQFPNYSSELNVNALELDDSALYLCASSWGELGYTFGSGTRLTVV.

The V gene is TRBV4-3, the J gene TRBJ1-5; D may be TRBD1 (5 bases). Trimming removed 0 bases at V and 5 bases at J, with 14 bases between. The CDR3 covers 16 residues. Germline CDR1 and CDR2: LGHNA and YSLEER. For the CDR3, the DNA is TGCGCCAGCAGCCAAGATTATGGCGCAGGGTATCAGCCCCAGCATTTT. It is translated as CASSQDYGAGYQPQHF.

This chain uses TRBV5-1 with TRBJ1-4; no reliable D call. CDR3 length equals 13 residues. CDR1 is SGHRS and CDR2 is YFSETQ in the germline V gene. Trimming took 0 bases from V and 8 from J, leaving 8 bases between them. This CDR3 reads CASSLGSGEKLFF. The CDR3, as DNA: TGCGCCAGCAGCTTGGGTTCGGGGGAAAAACTGTTTTTT.

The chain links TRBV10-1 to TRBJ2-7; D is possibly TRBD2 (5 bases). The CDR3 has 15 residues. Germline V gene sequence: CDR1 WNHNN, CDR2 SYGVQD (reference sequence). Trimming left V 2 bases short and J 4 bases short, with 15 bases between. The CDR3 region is CASSEEAAVKYEQYF. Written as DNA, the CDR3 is TGCGCCAGCAGTGAGGAGGCAGCGGTTAAATACGAGCAGTACTTC.

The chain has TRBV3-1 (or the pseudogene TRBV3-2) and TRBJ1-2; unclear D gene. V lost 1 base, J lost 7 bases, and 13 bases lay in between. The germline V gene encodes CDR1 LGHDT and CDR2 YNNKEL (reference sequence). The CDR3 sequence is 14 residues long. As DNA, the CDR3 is TGTGCCAGCAGCCAAGCCCCACCAACGGGTGGCTACACCTTC. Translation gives CASSQAPPTGGYTF.

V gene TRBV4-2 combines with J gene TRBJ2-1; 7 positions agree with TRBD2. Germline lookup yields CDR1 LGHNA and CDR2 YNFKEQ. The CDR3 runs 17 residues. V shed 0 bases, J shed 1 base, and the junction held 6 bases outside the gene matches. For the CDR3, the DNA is TGTGCCAGCAGCCAAGAAGCTGCGCGGGGGTCCTACAATGAGCAGTTCTTC. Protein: CASSQEAARGSYNEQFF.

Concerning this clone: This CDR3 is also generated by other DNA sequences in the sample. The CDR3 is CSVVTPMNTEAFF. The DNA for the CDR3 is TGCAGCGTTGTAACACCGATGAACACTGAAGCTTTCTTT. The chain links TRBV29-1 to TRBJ1-1, with D unclear. Trimming stripped 4 bases from V and 0 bases from J, with 9 bases between. The germline gives CDR1 SQVTM, CDR2 ANQGSEA. CDR3 length: 13 amino acids.

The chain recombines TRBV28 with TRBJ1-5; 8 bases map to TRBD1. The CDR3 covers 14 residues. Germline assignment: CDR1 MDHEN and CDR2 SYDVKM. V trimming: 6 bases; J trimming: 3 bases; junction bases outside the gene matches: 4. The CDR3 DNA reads TGTGCCAGCAGGTCAGGGGGCCCCAATCAGCCCCAGCATTTT. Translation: CASRSGGPNQPQHF.

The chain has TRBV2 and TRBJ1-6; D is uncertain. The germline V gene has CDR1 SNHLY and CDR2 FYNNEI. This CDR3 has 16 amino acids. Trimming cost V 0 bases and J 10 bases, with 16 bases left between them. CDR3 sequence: CASSEATASGGSPLHF. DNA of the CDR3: TGTGCCAGCAGTGAAGCGACGGCCTCCGGCGGGTCACCCCTCCACTTT.